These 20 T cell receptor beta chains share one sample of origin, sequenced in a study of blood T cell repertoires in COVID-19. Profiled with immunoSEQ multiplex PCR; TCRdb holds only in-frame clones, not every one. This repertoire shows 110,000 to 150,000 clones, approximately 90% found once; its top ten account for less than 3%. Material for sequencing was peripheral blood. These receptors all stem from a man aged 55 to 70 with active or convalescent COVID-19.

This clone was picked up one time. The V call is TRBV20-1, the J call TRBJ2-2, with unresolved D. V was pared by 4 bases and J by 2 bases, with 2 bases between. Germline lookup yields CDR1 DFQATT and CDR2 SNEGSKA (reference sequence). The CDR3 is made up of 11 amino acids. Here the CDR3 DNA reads TGCAGTGCTACTAACACCGGGGAGCTGTTTTTT. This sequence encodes CSATNTGELFF.

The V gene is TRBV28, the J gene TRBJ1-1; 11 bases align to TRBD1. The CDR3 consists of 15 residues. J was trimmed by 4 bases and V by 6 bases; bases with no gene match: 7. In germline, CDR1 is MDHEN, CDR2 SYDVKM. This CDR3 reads CASSQLGQGATEAFF. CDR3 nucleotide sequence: TGTGCCAGCAGCCAACTAGGACAGGGGGCCACTGAAGCTTTCTTT.

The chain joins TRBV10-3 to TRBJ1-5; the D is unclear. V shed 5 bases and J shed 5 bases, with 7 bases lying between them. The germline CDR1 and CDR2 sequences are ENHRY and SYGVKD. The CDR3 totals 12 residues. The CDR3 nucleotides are TGTGCCATCAGTATAGGAGATCAGCCCCAGCATTTT. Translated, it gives CAISIGDQPQHF.

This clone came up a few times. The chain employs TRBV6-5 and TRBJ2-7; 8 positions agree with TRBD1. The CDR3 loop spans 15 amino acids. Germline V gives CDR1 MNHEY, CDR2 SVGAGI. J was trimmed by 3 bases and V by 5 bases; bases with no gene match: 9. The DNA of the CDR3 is TGTGCCAGCAGTCCGCCAAACAGGGGGAGCTACGAGCAGTACTTC. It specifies CASSPPNRGSYEQYF.

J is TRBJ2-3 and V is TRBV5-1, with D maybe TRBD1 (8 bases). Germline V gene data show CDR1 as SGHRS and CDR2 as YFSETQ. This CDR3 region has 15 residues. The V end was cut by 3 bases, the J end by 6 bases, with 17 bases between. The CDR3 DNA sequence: TGCGCCAGCAGCTCCCAGGGGGCGGGGGCGGATACGCAGTATTTT. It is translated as CASSSQGAGADTQYF.

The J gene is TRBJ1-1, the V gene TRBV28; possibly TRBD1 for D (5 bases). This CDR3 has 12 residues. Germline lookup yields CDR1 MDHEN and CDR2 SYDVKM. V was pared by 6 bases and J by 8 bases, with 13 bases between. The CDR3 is CASSLAGPEAFF. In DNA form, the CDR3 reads TGTGCCAGCAGCCTCGCAGGGCCCGAAGCTTTCTTT.

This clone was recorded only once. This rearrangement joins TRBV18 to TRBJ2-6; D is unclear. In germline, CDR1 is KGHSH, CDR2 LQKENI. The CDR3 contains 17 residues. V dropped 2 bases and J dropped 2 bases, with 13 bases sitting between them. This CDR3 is CASSPNPQLTGANVLTF. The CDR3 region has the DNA TGTGCCAGCTCACCAAATCCCCAACTTACTGGGGCCAACGTCCTGACTTTC. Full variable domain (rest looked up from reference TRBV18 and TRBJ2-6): NAGVMQNPRHLVRRRGQEARLRCSPMKGHSHVYWYRQLPEEGLKFMVYLQKENIIDESGMPKERFSAEFPKEGPSILRIQQVVRGDSAAYFCASSPNPQLTGANVLTFGAGSRLTVL.

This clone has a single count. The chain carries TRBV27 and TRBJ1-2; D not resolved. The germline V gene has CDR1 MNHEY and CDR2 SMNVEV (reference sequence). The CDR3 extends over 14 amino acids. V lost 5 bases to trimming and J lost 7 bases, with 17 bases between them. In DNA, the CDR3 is TGTGCCAGCAGTCACCCCGACGGGGTAGGTGGCTACACCTTC. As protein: CASSHPDGVGGYTF.

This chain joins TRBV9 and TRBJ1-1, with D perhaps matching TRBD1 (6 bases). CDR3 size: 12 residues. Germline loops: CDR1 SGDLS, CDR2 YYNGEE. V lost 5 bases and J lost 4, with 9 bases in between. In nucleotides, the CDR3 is TGTGCCAGCAGTCGAGGGGGCACTGAAGCTTTCTTT. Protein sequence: CASSRGGTEAFF. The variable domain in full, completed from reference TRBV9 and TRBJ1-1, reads DSGVTQTPKHLITATGQRVTLRCSPRSGDLSVYWYQQSLDQGLQFLIQYYNGEERAKGNILERFSAQQFPDLHSELNLSSLELGDSALYFCASSRGGTEAFFGQGTRLTVV.

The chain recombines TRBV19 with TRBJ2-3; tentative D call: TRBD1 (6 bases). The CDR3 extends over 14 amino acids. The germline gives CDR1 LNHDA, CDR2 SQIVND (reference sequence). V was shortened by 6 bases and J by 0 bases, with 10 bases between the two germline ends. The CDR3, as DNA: TGTGCCAGTAGGGACAGTCGAAGCACAGATACGCAGTATTTT. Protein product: CASRDSRSTDTQYF.

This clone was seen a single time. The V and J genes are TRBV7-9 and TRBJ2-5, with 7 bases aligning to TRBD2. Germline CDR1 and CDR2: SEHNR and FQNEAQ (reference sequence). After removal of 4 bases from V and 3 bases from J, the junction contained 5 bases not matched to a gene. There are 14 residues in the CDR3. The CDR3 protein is CASSSGGGEETQYF. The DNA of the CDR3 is TGTGCCAGCAGCTCGGGTGGGGGGGAAGAGACCCAGTACTTC.

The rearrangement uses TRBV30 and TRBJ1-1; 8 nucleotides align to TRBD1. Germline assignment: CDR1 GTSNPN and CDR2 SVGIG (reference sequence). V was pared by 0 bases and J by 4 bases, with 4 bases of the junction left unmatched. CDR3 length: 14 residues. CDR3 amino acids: CAWSVDRGVTEAFF. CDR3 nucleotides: TGTGCCTGGAGTGTAGACAGGGGTGTCACTGAAGCTTTCTTT.

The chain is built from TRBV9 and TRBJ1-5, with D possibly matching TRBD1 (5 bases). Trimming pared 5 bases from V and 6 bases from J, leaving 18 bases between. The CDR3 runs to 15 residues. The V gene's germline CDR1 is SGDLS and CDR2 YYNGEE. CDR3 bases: TGTGCCAGCAGTCAAACCGGGACGGGAGGTCAGCCCCAGCATTTT. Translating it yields CASSQTGTGGQPQHF.

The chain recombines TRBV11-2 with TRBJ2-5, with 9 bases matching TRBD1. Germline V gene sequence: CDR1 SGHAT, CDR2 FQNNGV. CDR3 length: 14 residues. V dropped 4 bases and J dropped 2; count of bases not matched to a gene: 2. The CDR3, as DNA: TGTGCCAGCAGCTCCGGGACAGGGCAAGAGACCCAGTACTTC. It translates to CASSSGTGQETQYF.

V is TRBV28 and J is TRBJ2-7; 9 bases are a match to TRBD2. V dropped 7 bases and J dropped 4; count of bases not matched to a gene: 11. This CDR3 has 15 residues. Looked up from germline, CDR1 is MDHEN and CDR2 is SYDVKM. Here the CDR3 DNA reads TGTGCCAGCACCCTCTGGCGGGGGGGTAAGTACGAGCAGTACTTC. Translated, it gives CASTLWRGGKYEQYF. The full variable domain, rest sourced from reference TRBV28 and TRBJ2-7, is DVKVTQSSRYLVKRTGEKVFLECVQDMDHENMFWYRQDPGLGLRLIYFSYDVKMKEKGDIPEGYSVSREKKERFSLILESASTNQTSMYLCASTLWRGGKYEQYFGPGTRLTVT.

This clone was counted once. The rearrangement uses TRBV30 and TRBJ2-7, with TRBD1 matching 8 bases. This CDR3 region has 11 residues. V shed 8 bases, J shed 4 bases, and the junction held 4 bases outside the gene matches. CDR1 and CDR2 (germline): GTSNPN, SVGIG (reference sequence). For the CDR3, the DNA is TGTGCCGGAGACAGGGGTTACGAGCAGTACTTC. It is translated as CAGDRGYEQYF.

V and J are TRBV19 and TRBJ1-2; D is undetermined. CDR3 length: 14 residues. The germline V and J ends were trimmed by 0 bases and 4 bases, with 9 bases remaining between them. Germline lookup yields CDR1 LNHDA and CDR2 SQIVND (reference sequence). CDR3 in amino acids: CASSIEGRVYGYTF. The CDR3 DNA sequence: TGTGCCAGTAGTATAGAGGGTCGGGTCTATGGCTACACCTTC.

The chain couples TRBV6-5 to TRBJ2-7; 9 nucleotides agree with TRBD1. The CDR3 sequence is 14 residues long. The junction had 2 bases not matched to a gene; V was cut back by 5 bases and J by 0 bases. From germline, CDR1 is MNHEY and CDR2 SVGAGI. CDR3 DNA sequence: TGTGCCAGCAGTAAGGGACAGGGCTCCTACGAGCAGTACTTC. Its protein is CASSKGQGSYEQYF.

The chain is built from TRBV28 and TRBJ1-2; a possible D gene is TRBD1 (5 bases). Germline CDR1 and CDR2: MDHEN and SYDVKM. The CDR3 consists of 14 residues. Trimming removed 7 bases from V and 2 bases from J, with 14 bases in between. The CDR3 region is CASTSFSGNYGYTF. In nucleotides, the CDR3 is TGTGCCAGCACCTCATTTTCAGGGAACTATGGCTACACCTTC.

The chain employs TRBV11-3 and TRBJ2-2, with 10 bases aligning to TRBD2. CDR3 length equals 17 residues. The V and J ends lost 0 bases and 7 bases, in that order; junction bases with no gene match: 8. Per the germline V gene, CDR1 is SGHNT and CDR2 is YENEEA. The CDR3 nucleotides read TGTGCCAGCAGCTTAGAAGCTAGCGGGAGACCGGGCGGGGAGCTGTTTTTT. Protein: CASSLEASGRPGGELFF.